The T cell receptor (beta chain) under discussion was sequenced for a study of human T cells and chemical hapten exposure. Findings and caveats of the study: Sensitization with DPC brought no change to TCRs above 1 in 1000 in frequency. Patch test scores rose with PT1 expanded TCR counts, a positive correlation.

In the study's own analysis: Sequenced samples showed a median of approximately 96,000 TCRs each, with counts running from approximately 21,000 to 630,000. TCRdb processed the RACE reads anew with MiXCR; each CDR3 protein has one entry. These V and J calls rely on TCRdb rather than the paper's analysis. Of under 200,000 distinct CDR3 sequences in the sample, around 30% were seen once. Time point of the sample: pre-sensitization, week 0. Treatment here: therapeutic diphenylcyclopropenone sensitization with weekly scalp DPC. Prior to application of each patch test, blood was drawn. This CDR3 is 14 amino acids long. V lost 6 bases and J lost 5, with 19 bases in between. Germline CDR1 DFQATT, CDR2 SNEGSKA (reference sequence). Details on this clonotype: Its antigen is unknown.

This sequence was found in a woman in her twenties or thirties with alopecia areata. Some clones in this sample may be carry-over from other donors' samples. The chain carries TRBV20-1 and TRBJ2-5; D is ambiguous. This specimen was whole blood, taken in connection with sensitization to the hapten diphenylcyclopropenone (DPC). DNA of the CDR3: TGCAGTGCGACCGCGGTGAGGAATCGGGAGACCCAGTACTTC. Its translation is CSATAVRNRETQYF.